This T cell receptor beta chain comes out of a study of cytomegalovirus exposure and HLA in healthy donors. Study results and limitations: In a later analysis, specific HLA alleles were associated with 15,000 to 20,000 TCR beta sequences at a 0.05 false discovery rate. Sequencing likely produced, as an artifact, a cluster of highly shared sequence variants. Productive rates of about 87% or about 30% were seen for most TCR beta V segments in an earlier analysis.

The table lists this clone with a count of one. Its specificity is not known. The CDR3 has 16 amino acids. CDR1 and CDR2 (germline): SGHKS, YYEKEE (reference sequence). Trimming cost V 2 bases and J 4 bases, with 18 bases left between them. PCR used 60 Vbeta primers and 13 Jbeta primers. Profiled with immunoSEQ multiplex PCR; TCRdb holds only in-frame clones, not every one. The sample lists fewer than 250,000 clones, roughly 83% occurring once. The chain carries TRBV5-5 and TRBJ1-2; TRBD1 is a possible D gene (5 bases). Material: PBMCs. The TCR sequence derives from a woman in her forties or fifties in good health and CMV-seronegative. CDR3 coding DNA: TGTGCCAGCAGCTTATATACACAGGCGGTCGGCTATGGCTACACCTTC. Translation gives CASSLYTQAVGYGYTF.